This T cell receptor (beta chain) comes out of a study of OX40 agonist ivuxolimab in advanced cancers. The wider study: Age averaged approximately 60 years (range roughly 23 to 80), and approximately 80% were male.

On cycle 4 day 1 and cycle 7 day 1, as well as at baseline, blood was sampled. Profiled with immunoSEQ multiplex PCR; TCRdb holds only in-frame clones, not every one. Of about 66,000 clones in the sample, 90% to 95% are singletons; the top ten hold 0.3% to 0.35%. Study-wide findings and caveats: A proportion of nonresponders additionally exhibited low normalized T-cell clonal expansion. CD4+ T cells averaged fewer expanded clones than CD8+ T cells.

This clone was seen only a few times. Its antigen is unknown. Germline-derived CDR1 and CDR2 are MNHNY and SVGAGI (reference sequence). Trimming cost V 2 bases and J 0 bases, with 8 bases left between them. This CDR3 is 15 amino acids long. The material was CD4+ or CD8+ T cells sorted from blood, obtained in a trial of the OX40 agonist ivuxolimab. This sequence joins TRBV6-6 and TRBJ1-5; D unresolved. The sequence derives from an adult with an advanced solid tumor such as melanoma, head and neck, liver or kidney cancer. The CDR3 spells CASSYAAGSNQPQHF. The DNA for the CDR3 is TGTGCCAGCAGTTACGCCGCGGGTAGCAATCAGCCCCAGCATTTT.